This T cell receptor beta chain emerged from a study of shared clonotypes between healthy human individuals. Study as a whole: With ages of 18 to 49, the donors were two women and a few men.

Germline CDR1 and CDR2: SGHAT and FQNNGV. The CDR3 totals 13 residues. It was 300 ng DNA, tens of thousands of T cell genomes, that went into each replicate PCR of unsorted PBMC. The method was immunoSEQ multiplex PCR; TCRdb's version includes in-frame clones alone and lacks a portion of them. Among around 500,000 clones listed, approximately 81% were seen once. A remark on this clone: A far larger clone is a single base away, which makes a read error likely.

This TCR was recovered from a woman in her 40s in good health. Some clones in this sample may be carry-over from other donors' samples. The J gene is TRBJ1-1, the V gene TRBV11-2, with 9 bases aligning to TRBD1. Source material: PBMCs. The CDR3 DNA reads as TGTGCCAGCAGCTTGGACAGGGGCACTGAAGCTCTCTTT. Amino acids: CASSLDRGTEALF.